Reported below is one T cell receptor beta chain. Its antigen is still unknown. One base away there is no much larger clone; base qualities are not given. CDR1 and CDR2 (SEHNR, FQNEAQ) derive from the germline V gene (reference sequence). The CDR3 starts with the cysteine, ends with the phenylalanine, and has 14 residues. This entry keeps only the CDR3 DNA: 42 bases, framed from base 1. V is pared back by 1 base and J by 2 bases, with 8 bases lying between the germline termini. The CDR3 regions of human TCRbeta chains were analyzed by immunosequencing. As for the authors' bioinformatics: Repertoire TCRs were matched against a reference library of SARS-CoV-2-specific TCRs generated with the MIRA antigen-specificity platform. Breadth was defined as the fraction of unique TCRs that were SARS-CoV-2-associated, and depth was defined as the fraction of total T cells that were SARS-CoV-2-associated. Using the MIRA data, every spike-specific TCR was mapped to the spike region that the TCR reacted to and assigned to either a CD4 or a CD8 class. Log10-transformed breadth and depth values were compared by one-way ANOVA with Sidak's multiple comparisons tests. TCRdb limited this immuneACCESS table to in-frame rearrangements with V and J called. A share of clones is missing; checked studies link under half to unresolved V genes, and the rest is unexplained. V and J calls and clone size are given by that table; D and trimming were obtained from the DNA. The sample yields about 150,000 clones; about 90% were counted once. In total, the top ten clones hold 1.9% of the sample.

The time point label for this specimen denotes: baseline before first vaccination. The vaccinee samples were drawn from two UK trials, COV001 and COV002, one of which was a single-blind randomized controlled phase 2/3 trial testing AZD1222 (ChAdOx1 nCoV-19) in healthy adults. Trial participant PBMC samples were collected at day 0 and day 28 after the second dose for TCRbeta chain sequencing. These data are taken from a study of T cell responses to AZD1222 COVID-19 vaccine (dated by TCRdb to the early 2020s). Broadly, across the study: Because spike-specific TCR depth and breadth did not differ between the two schedules, AZD1222 recipients who got a second dose at roughly 4 weeks were pooled with those who got a second dose at roughly 12 weeks. TCR sequencing was performed for about 250 trial participants, of whom around 210 were given two doses of AZD1222 and around 25 were given two doses of MenACWY control vaccine. Trial participants were enrolled by age into 18-55, 56-69 and 70-plus year subgroups, with roughly 160, 29 and 62 TCR-sequenced participants respectively.

Overall results and qualifications from the work: Because no day 14 peak-response samples were available, the repertoires could be characterized only after the peak T cell response. The 56-69-year group was small, and its depth increase did not reach significance, likely because of low power. The vaccine-associated CD4 TCRs covered the entire spike protein, and the dominant responses fell in regions 160-218 and 743-854. Only five or six AZD1222 recipients were SARS-CoV-2 seropositive at baseline, limiting conclusions about previously exposed vaccinees. Participants were mostly white British, with more females than males. The authors suggested clonal diversity may have been underestimated. Epitopes outside the regions mutated in the B.1.351 and B.1.1.7 variants were reportedly recognized by nearly half of the unique spike-specific TCRs. Spike-specific TCR breadth and depth rose significantly after two AZD1222 doses compared with day 0 and with MenACWY recipients.

Here the sequenced sample was peripheral blood, taken on day 0 of AZD1222 vaccination. The sequence links TRBV7-9 to TRBJ1-2, with no confident D gene call. The sequence came from an adult in good health. The CDR3 region: CASSLGGDNYGYTF. The bases read TGTGCCAGCAGCTTAGGAGGAGACAACTATGGCTACACCTTC.